The 6 T cell receptor beta chains below were found in one sample sequenced in a study of T-cell memory formation after mild COVID-19. TCRdb re-analysed the 5' RACE reads in MiXCR, keeping a single row per CDR3 protein. The data contain 350,000 or so distinct CDR3 sequences, roughly 20% of them seen just once; the ten biggest clones take up around 13%. Specimen: PBMCs or a T cell subset sorted from them (not recorded which). Source of these receptors: an adult woman who had mild COVID-19 (a few samples of this study predate the infection). Cell type and time point are not known.

This clonotype occurred a few times. The J gene is TRBJ2-5, the V gene TRBV7-2; D could derive from TRBD1 or TRBD2 (6 bases each). The germline V gene encodes CDR1 SGHTA and CDR2 FQGNSA. The CDR3 has 12 residues. The ends were cut back, 5 bases at V and 5 bases at J, with 9 bases in the middle. The CDR3 coding sequence is TGTGCCAGCAGCGGAGGGGGGGAGACCCAGTACTTC. It yields the protein CASSGGGETQYF.

This sequence joins TRBV4-1 and TRBJ1-2, with D perhaps TRBD1 (5 bases). Germline values: CDR1 MGHRA, CDR2 YSYEKL. Trimming shortened V by 1 base and J by 2 bases, and 11 bases separated the two germline ends. This CDR3 has 15 residues. Written as DNA, the CDR3 is TGCGCCAGCAGCCAAGTTCCCAGGGACAACTATGGCTACACCTTC. Translating it yields CASSQVPRDNYGYTF.

The table lists this clonotype with a few counts. The CDR3 DNA sequence: TGTGCCAGCATCAGGGCCCCGGCCACTGAAGCTTTCTTT. Translating it yields CASIRAPATEAFF. The V gene is TRBV28, the J gene TRBJ1-1, with D possibly matching TRBD1 (5 bases). Trimming removed 7 bases at V and 4 bases at J, with 13 bases between. CDR3 length: 13 amino acids. CDR1 is MDHEN, CDR2 SYDVKM, per germline. Filled out from reference TRBV28 and TRBJ1-1, the complete variable domain reads DVKVTQSSRYLVKRTGEKVFLECVQDMDHENMFWYRQDPGLGLRLIYFSYDVKMKEKGDIPEGYSVSREKKERFSLILESASTNQTSMYLCASIRAPATEAFFGQGTRLTVV.

This clonotype has a handful of counts. The rearrangement uses TRBV9 and TRBJ2-7, with D possibly being TRBD1 (5 bases). This CDR3 spans 14 amino acids. V was trimmed by 1 base and J by 2 bases, leaving 10 bases between them. The germline V gene has CDR1 SGDLS and CDR2 YYNGEE. The CDR3 bases are TGTGCCAGCAGCGTACTGGGGCAGGCCTACGAGCAGTACTTC. Translation: CASSVLGQAYEQYF.

The chain combines TRBV9 with TRBJ2-5; D is perhaps TRBD1 (6 bases). Germline-derived CDR1 and CDR2 are SGDLS and YYNGEE. The CDR3 is 13 amino acids. V shed 2 bases and J shed 5 bases, with 10 bases lying between them. The CDR3: CASSVTGSETQYF. The CDR3 coding sequence is TGTGCCAGCAGCGTCACAGGGTCGGAGACCCAGTACTTC.

V is TRBV3-1 and J is TRBJ1-2, with 12 bases lining up with TRBD1. The V and J ends lost 3 bases and 7 bases, in that order; junction bases with no gene match: 3. The germline V gene encodes CDR1 LGHDT and CDR2 YNNKEL (reference sequence). CDR3 length: 14 residues. The CDR3 region has the DNA TGTGCCAGCAGCCAGGGACAGGGGGCGAGTGGCTACACCTTC. Translated, it gives CASSQGQGASGYTF.